Presented here are 20 T cell receptor beta chains from one specimen sequenced in a study of blood T cell repertoires in COVID-19. Assay: immunoSEQ multiplex PCR; the TCRdb copy retains only in-frame clones and omits some. The sample contains around 170,000 clones, less than 85% of which appear only once. Sequenced material: peripheral blood. All receptors come from a woman of 80 years or more with acute or convalescent COVID-19.

The J gene is TRBJ2-5, the V gene TRBV10-3, with TRBD2 matching over 8 bases. The germline V gene has CDR1 ENHRY and CDR2 SYGVKD. The junction had 10 bases not matched to a gene; V was cut back by 5 bases and J by 5 bases. The CDR3 is 15 amino acids. The CDR3 coding sequence is TGTGCCATCAGTAAGGACCTAGCGGGTGGGGAGACCCAGTACTTC. This sequence encodes CAISKDLAGGETQYF.

The chain employs TRBV28 and TRBJ2-5; weak D call: TRBD1 (6 bases). The CDR3 spans 13 residues. CDR1 and CDR2 (germline): MDHEN, SYDVKM. V was cut by 7 bases and J by 0 bases, with 9 bases left in between. The CDR3 spells CASNRQDQETQYF. The CDR3 DNA follows: TGTGCCAGCAATAGACAGGACCAAGAGACCCAGTACTTC.

The chain combines TRBV9 with TRBJ2-7; 8 nucleotides match TRBD2. V lost 4 bases to trimming and J lost 5 bases; unmatched junction nucleotides: 14. CDR3 length: 16 amino acids. Germline values: CDR1 SGDLS, CDR2 YYNGEE. The CDR3 DNA sequence: TGTGCCAGCAGCCAAGGGGGGACGGGAGGGCCTCACGAGCAGTACTTC. It encodes CASSQGGTGGPHEQYF. The full variable domain, with the rest looked up from reference TRBV9 and TRBJ2-7, is DSGVTQTPKHLITATGQRVTLRCSPRSGDLSVYWYQQSLDQGLQFLIQYYNGEERAKGNILERFSAQQFPDLHSELNLSSLELGDSALYFCASSQGGTGGPHEQYFGPGTRLTVT.

This clone has a handful of counts. The V gene is TRBV4-1, the J gene TRBJ1-2; 7 bases map to TRBD1. The CDR3 extends over 14 amino acids. Germline assignment: CDR1 MGHRA and CDR2 YSYEKL. Trimming cost V 5 bases and J 8 bases; bases outside gene matches: 11. The CDR3 loop is CASSYVGQDDGYTF. The CDR3 DNA sequence: TGCGCCAGCAGCTATGTTGGACAGGATGACGGCTACACCTTC.

V is TRBV5-5 and J is TRBJ1-6; D gene ambiguous. Germline V CDR1 and CDR2: SGHKS, YYEKEE (reference sequence). V lost 3 bases to trimming and J lost 7 bases, with 11 bases between them. This CDR3 is built from 14 residues. CDR3 protein: CASSYRVSNSPLHF. As DNA, the CDR3 is TGTGCCAGCAGCTACCGGGTCAGCAATTCACCCCTCCACTTT. Based on the CDR3 plus reference TRBV5-5 and TRBJ1-6, the full variable domain is DAGVTQSPTHLIKTRGQQVTLRCSPISGHKSVSWYQQVLGQGPQFIFQYYEKEERGRGNFPDRFSARQFPNYSSELNVNALLLGDSALYLCASSYRVSNSPLHFGNGTRLTVT.

This clone showed up just a few times. The chain employs TRBV7-8 and TRBJ2-1; D is uncertain. The germline V and J ends were trimmed by 5 bases and 7 bases, with 15 bases remaining between them. Germline CDR1 is SGHVS and CDR2 is FQNEAQ. The CDR3 length is 14 residues. The CDR3 spells CASSGVSLRNEQFF. The CDR3 coding sequence is TGTGCCAGCAGCGGAGTGTCCCTACGGAATGAGCAGTTCTTC.

V gene TRBV28 combines with J gene TRBJ2-7; weak D call: TRBD2 (5 bases). Looked up from germline, CDR1 is MDHEN and CDR2 is SYDVKM. Trimming left V 7 bases short and J 1 base short, with 14 bases between. The CDR3 runs to 14 residues. The CDR3 sequence is CASTDPGLSYEQYF. In nucleotides, the CDR3 is TGTGCCAGCACCGACCCGGGATTATCCTACGAGCAGTACTTC.

The chain joins TRBV3-1 (or the pseudogene TRBV3-2) to TRBJ1-4, with D perhaps matching TRBD1 (5 bases). With 2 bases removed from V and 8 bases from J, the gap between germline ends came to 12 bases. Germline-derived CDR1 and CDR2 are LGHDT and YNNKEL (reference sequence). The CDR3 sequence is 14 residues long. CDR3 region: CASSQQGLREKLFF. The DNA of the CDR3 is TGTGCCAGCAGCCAACAGGGTCTTCGAGAAAAACTGTTTTTT.

The rearrangement uses TRBV28 and TRBJ2-7; weak D call: TRBD1 (6 bases). The CDR3 length is 15 residues. Germline V gives CDR1 MDHEN, CDR2 SYDVKM. V lost 4 bases to trimming and J lost 5 bases, with 18 bases between them. The CDR3 region is CASSSDSDLPHEQYF. The CDR3 bases are TGTGCCAGCAGTTCGGACAGCGACCTTCCCCACGAGCAGTACTTC.

This clone was seen only once. The rearrangement links TRBV7-2 to TRBJ1-1; 7 bases fit TRBD1. The V gene's germline CDR1 is SGHTA and CDR2 FQGNSA. J was trimmed by 2 bases and V by 6 bases; bases with no gene match: 9. The CDR3 runs 15 residues. The CDR3 bases are TGTGCCAGCAGGGCGACGGGACAGTTCAACACTGAAGCTTTCTTT. It codes for CASRATGQFNTEAFF. Full variable domain (remainder filled in from reference TRBV7-2 and TRBJ1-1): GAGVSQSPSNKVTEKGKDVELRCDPISGHTALYWYRQSLGQGLEFLIYFQGNSAPDKSGLPSDRFSAERTGGSVSTLTIQRTQQEDSAVYLCASRATGQFNTEAFFGQGTRLTVV.

The J gene is TRBJ2-1, the V gene TRBV11-1, with 9 nucleotides matching TRBD1. Germline CDR1 and CDR2: SGHAT and FQDESV (reference sequence). The V gene end was trimmed by 4 bases and the J gene end by 8 bases; junction bases not matched to a gene: 6. There are 14 residues in the CDR3. The CDR3 sequence: CASSSRDRDHEQFF. For the CDR3, the DNA is TGTGCCAGCAGCTCCAGGGACAGGGACCATGAGCAGTTCTTC. Together with reference TRBV11-1 and TRBJ2-1, the CDR3 gives the full variable domain: EAEVAQSPRYKITEKSQAVAFWCDPISGHATLYWYRQILGQGPELLVQFQDESVVDDSQLPKDRFSAERLKGVDSTLKIQPAELGDSAMYLCASSSRDRDHEQFFGPGTRLTVL.

This clone was seen only once. J is TRBJ1-5 and V is TRBV7-2; a possible D gene is TRBD1 (6 bases). Germline V lookup: CDR1 SGHTA, CDR2 FQGNSA. V gave up 5 bases and J gave up 5 bases, with 10 bases separating them. CDR3 length equals 13 residues. CDR3 in amino acids: CASSPDSHQPQHF. The CDR3 coding sequence is TGTGCCAGCAGCCCGGACAGTCATCAGCCCCAGCATTTT. The full variable domain, in which reference TRBV7-2 and TRBJ1-5 provide the parts outside the CDR3, is GAGVSQSPSNKVTEKGKDVELRCDPISGHTALYWYRQSLGQGLEFLIYFQGNSAPDKSGLPSDRFSAERTGGSVSTLTIQRTQQEDSAVYLCASSPDSHQPQHFGDGTRLSIL.

This chain uses TRBV28 with TRBJ1-1, with TRBD1 matching over 7 bases. The V gene's germline CDR1 is MDHEN and CDR2 SYDVKM. The CDR3 runs 14 residues. The junction had 6 bases not matched to a gene; V was cut back by 5 bases and J by 3 bases. CDR3 coding DNA: TGTGCCAGCAGTCTAGAGACAGGGTACACTGAAGCTTTCTTT. It yields the protein CASSLETGYTEAFF.

The V gene is TRBV7-9, the J gene TRBJ2-5; possible D gene TRBD1, 5 bases. CDR3 length equals 13 residues. Germline lookup yields CDR1 SEHNR and CDR2 FQNEAQ (reference sequence). Trimming took off 2 bases at V and 5 bases at J, with 9 bases between the two ends. The CDR3 bases are TGTGCCAGCAGCTTACAGGGTTTTGAGACCCAGTACTTC. Translation: CASSLQGFETQYF.

This rearrangement joins TRBV4-2 to TRBJ2-5; the D gene is possibly TRBD1 (5 bases). The CDR3 loop spans 14 amino acids. The V end lost 1 base, the J end lost 5 bases, and 11 bases lay between the germline ends. The germline V gene has CDR1 LGHNA and CDR2 YNFKEQ. The CDR3, as DNA: TGTGCCAGCAGCCAAGTTTTGTCAGGGGAGACCCAGTACTTC. It yields the protein CASSQVLSGETQYF.

V is TRBV7-9 and J is TRBJ1-2; no definite D call. Between the trimmed V and J ends, which lost 1 base and 2 bases, there was a span of 11 bases. Germline V gene sequence: CDR1 SEHNR, CDR2 FQNEAQ (reference sequence). The CDR3 has 15 amino acids. CDR3 nucleotides: TGTGCCAGCAGCTTAGTGGGCAGCTGGAACTATGGCTACACCTTC. It yields the protein CASSLVGSWNYGYTF.

The chain combines TRBV5-1 with TRBJ2-1; TRBD2 agrees at 8 bases. CDR1 is SGHRS and CDR2 is YFSETQ in the germline V gene. The CDR3 contains 16 residues. J lost 0 bases, V lost 4 bases, and 6 bases had no gene match. This CDR3 is CASSAGGASSYNEQFF. The CDR3 nucleotides are TGCGCCAGCAGCGCGGGGGGTGCGAGCTCCTACAATGAGCAGTTCTTC.

V is TRBV5-4 and J is TRBJ2-5; 8 nucleotides line up with TRBD1. The CDR3 sequence is 15 residues long. Germline trimming cut 0 bases from V and 4 bases from J; bases unmatched to any gene: 5. The germline V gene has CDR1 SGHNT and CDR2 YYREEE (reference sequence). CDR3 amino acids: CASSLGQGSGETQYF. The CDR3 DNA follows: TGTGCCAGCAGCTTGGGACAGGGGTCGGGAGAGACCCAGTACTTC. The entire variable domain, with the rest obtained from reference TRBV5-4 and TRBJ2-5, is as follows: ETGVTQSPTHLIKTRGQQVTLRCSSQSGHNTVSWYQQALGQGPQFIFQYYREEENGRGNFPPRFSGLQFPNYSSELNVNALELDDSALYLCASSLGQGSGETQYFGPGTRLLVL.

The gene calls are TRBV10-3 and TRBJ2-2; 9 bases agree with TRBD1. CDR3 size: 13 residues. V lost 6 bases, J lost 5 bases, and 1 base stayed unmatched. Germline CDR1 reads ENHRY; CDR2 reads SYGVKD. CDR3 loop: CAIRQGATGELFF. CDR3 nucleotide sequence: TGTGCCATCAGACAGGGGGCAACCGGGGAGCTGTTTTTT.

Here the CDR3 reads CASSGTGPDYGYTF. The DNA for the CDR3 is TGTGCCAGCAGTGGGACAGGGCCGGACTATGGCTACACCTTC. The chain couples TRBV28 to TRBJ1-2, with 9 nucleotides matching TRBD1. Germline V gene lookup returns CDR1 MDHEN and CDR2 SYDVKM. V shed 5 bases and J 3 bases; nucleotides not matched to a gene: 4. This CDR3 is 14 amino acids long.